Included here is one T cell receptor (beta chain) sequence, with context. This specimen comes from a study of blood T cell repertoires in COVID-19. Only in-frame clones appear in the TCRdb table, and some are missing; sequencing was by immunoSEQ multiplex PCR. Of roughly 280,000 clones listed, roughly 86% are singletons. Germline V gene lookup returns CDR1 SNHLY and CDR2 FYNNEI. This CDR3 is 13 amino acids long. The V end was cut by 4 bases, the J end by 6 bases, with 12 bases between. Sequencing input: peripheral blood. The TCR comes from a man aged 18 to 29 with active or convalescent COVID-19. The rearrangement joins TRBV2 to TRBJ1-2; D is perhaps TRBD1 (6 bases). The CDR3, as DNA: TGTGCCAGCAGTGTGATACAGGGCCATGGCTACACCTTC. It translates to CASSVIQGHGYTF.